This TCR beta chain is drawn from a study of blood T cell repertoires in COVID-19. Background on the study: Researchers got acute and convalescent COVID-19 samples from the United States, Italy and Spain. From T cells, B-cell-depleted T cells, or PBMCs came the material, which was cDNA or gDNA.

To note about this clone: This sample includes further DNA sequences coding for the same CDR3.

In the authors' methods: From reference gene primer amplification, estimates of nucleated cell counts were derived. Sequencing was performed with immunoSEQ multiplex PCR; in TCRdb, only in-frame clones are kept and a portion is missing. Clone size and the V and J calls come from that table; the DNA yielded D and trimming. The repertoire holds a few hundred thousand clones, with 80% to 90% as singletons. V was clipped by 0 bases and J by 2 bases; unmatched bases: 0. From germline, CDR1 is MGHRA and CDR2 YSYEKL. CDR3 size: 14 residues. The sample consisted of peripheral blood. This TCR was recovered from a man between 35 and 55 years old with acute or convalescent COVID-19. The chain is built from TRBV4-1 and TRBJ2-7; TRBD1 matches at 8 bases. This CDR3 is CASSQEQGAYEQYF. DNA of the CDR3: TGCGCCAGCAGCCAAGAACAGGGGGCCTACGAGCAGTACTTC.